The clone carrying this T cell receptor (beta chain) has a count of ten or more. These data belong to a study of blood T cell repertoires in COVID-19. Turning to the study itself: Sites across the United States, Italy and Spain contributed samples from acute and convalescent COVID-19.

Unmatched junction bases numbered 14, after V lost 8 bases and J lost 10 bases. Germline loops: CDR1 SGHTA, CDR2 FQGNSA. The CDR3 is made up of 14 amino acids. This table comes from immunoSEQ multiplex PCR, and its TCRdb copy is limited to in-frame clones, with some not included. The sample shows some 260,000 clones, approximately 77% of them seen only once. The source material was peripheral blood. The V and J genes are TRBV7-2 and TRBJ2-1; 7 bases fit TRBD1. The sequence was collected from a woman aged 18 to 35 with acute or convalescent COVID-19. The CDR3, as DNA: TGTGCCAGCTTTCAGGGGACAGAGGGTGGGGAGCAGTTCTTC. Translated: CASFQGTEGGEQFF. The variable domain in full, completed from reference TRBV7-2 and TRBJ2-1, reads GAGVSQSPSNKVTEKGKDVELRCDPISGHTALYWYRQSLGQGLEFLIYFQGNSAPDKSGLPSDRFSAERTGGSVSTLTIQRTQQEDSAVYLCASFQGTEGGEQFFGPGTRLTVL.